This T cell receptor (beta chain) was captured in a study of blood T cell repertoires in COVID-19. About the study: Samples representing acute and convalescent COVID-19 were sourced from the United States, Italy and Spain. From T cells, B-cell-depleted T cells, or PBMCs came the material, which was cDNA or gDNA.

In germline, CDR1 is LNHNV, CDR2 YYDKDF (reference sequence). The CDR3 covers 15 residues. Trimming pared 0 bases from V and 3 bases from J, leaving 11 bases between. The authors' processing: Estimated nucleated cell counts came from reference gene primer amplification. Sequencing used immunoSEQ multiplex PCR; TCRdb keeps in-frame clones, though not all of them. For V, J and clone size, that table is used; D and trimming come from the DNA. The sample lists under 100,000 clones, about 81% occurring once. The TCR sequence derives from a human donor in a cohort sampled during active COVID-19. This chain links TRBV15 with TRBJ2-5, with D tentatively TRBD1 (6 bases). Sample: peripheral blood. As DNA, the CDR3 is TGTGCCACCAGCAGAGATAAGGGACACAAAGAGACCCAGTACTTC. It translates to CATSRDKGHKETQYF.